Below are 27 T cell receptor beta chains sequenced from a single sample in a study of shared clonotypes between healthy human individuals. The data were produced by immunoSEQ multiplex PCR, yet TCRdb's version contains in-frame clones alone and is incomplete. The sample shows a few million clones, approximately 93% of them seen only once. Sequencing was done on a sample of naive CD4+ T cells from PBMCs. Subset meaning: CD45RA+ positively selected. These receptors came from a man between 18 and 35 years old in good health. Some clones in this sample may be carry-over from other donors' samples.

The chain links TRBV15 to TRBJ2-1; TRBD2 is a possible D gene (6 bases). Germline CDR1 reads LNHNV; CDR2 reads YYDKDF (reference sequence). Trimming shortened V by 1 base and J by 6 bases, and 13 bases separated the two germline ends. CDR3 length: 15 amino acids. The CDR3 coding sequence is TGTGCCACCAGCAGAGGGGGAGATAGCGGCAATGAGCAGTTCTTC. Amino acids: CATSRGGDSGNEQFF.

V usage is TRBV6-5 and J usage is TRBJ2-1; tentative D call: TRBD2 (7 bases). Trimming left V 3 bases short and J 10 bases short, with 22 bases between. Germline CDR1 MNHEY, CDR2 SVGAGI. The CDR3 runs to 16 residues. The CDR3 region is CASSYFAGGGGGEQFF. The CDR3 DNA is TGTGCCAGCAGTTATTTCGCAGGAGGGGGGGGAGGGGAGCAGTTCTTC.

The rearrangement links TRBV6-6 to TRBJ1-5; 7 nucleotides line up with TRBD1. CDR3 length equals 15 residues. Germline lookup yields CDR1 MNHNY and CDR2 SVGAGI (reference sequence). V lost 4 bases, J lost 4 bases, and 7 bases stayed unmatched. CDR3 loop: CASSSTGVRNQPQHF. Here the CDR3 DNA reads TGTGCCAGCAGTTCAACAGGGGTGCGGAATCAGCCCCAGCATTTT.

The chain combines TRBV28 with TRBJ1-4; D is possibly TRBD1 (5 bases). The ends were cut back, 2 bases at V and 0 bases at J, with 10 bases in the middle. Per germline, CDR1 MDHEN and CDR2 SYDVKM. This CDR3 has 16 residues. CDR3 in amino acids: CASSLLQGATNEKLFF. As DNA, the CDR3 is TGTGCCAGCAGTTTACTGCAGGGAGCAACTAATGAAAAACTGTTTTTT.

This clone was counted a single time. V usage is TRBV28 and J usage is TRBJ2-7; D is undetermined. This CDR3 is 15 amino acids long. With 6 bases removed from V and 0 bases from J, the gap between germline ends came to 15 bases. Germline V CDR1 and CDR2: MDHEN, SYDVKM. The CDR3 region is CASRTTPWSSYEQYF. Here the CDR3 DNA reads TGTGCCAGCAGAACGACACCGTGGAGCTCCTACGAGCAGTACTTC.

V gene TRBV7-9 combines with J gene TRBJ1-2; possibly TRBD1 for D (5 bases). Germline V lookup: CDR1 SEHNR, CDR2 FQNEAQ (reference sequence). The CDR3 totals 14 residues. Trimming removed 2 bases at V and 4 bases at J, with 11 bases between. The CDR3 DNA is TGTGCCAGCAGCTTATCGCGGGGCCCCTATGGCTACACCTTC. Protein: CASSLSRGPYGYTF.

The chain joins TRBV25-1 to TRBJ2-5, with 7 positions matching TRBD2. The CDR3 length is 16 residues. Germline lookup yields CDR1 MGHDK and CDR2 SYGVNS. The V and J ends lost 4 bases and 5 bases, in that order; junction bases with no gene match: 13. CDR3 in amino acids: CASSGSRRGSVETQYF. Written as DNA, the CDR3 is TGTGCCAGCAGTGGATCCCGGCGGGGGAGTGTGGAGACCCAGTACTTC.

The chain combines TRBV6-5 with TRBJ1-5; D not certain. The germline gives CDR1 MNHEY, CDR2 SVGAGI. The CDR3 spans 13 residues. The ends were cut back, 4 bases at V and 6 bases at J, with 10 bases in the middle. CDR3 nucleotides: TGTGCCAGCAGTTCCCGGGAAGGTCAGCCCCAGCATTTT. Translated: CASSSREGQPQHF.

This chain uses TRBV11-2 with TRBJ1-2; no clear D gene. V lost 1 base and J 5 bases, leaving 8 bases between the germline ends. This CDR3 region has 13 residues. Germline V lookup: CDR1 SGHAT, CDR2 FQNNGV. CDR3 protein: CASSLGHGYGYTF. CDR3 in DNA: TGTGCCAGCAGCTTAGGCCACGGGTATGGCTACACCTTC.

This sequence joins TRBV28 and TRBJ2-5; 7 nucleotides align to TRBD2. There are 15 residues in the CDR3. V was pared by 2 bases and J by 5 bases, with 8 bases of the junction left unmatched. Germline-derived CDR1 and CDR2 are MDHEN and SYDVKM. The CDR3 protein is CASSLRGGGRETQYF. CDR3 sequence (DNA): TGTGCCAGCAGTTTAAGGGGCGGGGGAAGGGAGACCCAGTACTTC.

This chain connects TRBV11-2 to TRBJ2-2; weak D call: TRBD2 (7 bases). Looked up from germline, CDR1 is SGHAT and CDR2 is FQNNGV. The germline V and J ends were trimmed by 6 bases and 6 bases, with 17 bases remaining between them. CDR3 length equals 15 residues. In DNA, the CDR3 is TGTGCCAGCAGTGTTAGGGGGAGGGCCCCCGGGGAGCTGTTTTTT. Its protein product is CASSVRGRAPGELFF.

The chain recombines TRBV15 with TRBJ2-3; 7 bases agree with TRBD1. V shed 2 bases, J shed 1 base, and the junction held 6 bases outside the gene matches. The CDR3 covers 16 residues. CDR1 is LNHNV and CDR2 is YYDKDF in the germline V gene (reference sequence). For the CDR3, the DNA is TGTGCCACCAGCAGAAGACAGGGAGTTCGCACAGATACGCAGTATTTT. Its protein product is CATSRRQGVRTDTQYF.

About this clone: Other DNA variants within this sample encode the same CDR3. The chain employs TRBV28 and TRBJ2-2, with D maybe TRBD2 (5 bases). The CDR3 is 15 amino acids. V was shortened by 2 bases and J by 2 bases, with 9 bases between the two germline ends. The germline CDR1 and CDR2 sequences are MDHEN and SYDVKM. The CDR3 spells CASSLLGVNTGELFF. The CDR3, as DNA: TGTGCCAGCAGTTTACTGGGAGTAAACACCGGGGAGCTGTTTTTT.

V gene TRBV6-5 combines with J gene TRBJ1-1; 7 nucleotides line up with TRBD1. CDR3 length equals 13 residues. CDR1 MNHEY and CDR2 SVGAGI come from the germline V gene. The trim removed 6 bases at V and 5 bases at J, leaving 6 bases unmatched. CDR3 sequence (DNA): TGTGCCAGCAGCATCGACAGGGAAACTGAAGCTTTCTTT. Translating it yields CASSIDRETEAFF.

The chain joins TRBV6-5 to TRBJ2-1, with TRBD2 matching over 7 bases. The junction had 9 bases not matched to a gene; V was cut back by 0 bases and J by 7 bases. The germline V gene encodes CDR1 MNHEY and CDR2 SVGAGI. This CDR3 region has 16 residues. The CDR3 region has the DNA TGTGCCAGCAGTTACTCCGCGGGAGAAGTTCATAATGAGCAGTTCTTC. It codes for CASSYSAGEVHNEQFF.

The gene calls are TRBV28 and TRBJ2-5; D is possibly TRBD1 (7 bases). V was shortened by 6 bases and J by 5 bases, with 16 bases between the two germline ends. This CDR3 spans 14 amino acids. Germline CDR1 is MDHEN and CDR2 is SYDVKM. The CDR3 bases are TGTGCCAGCAGGGTAGCAGGGGGGAGGGAGACCCAGTACTTC. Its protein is CASRVAGGRETQYF.

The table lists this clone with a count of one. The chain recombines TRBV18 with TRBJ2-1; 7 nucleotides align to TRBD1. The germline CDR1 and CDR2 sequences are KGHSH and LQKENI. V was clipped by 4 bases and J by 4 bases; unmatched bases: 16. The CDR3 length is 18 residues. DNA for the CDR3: TGTGCCAGCTCACTAGGACAGGTGAGAAGCGGCGTTTACAATGAGCAGTTCTTC. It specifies CASSLGQVRSGVYNEQFF.

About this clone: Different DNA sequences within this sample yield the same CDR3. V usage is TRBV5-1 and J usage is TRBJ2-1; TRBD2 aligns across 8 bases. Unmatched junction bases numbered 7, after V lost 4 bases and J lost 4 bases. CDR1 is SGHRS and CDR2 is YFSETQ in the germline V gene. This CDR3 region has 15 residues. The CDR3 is CASSPTSGLYNEQFF. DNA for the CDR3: TGCGCCAGCAGCCCAACTAGCGGCCTATACAATGAGCAGTTCTTC.

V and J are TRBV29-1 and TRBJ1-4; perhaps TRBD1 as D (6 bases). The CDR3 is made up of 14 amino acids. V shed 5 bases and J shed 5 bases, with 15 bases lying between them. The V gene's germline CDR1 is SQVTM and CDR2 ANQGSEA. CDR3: CSVKLRGPNEKLFF. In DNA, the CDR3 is TGCAGCGTTAAACTCCGGGGGCCCAATGAAAAACTGTTTTTT.

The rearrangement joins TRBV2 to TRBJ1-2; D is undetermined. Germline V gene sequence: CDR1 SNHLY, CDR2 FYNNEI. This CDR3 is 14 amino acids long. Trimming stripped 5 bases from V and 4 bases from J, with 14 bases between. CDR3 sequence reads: CASSQESLGYGYTF. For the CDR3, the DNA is TGTGCCAGCAGTCAGGAGTCCTTGGGCTATGGCTACACCTTC.

Here the CDR3 reads CASSLGGLLLEYF. The CDR3 nucleotides are TGTGCCAGCAGCTTGGGCGGCCTCCTTTTGGAGTATTTT. The gene calls are TRBV5-4 and TRBJ2-3; D is undetermined. Germline CDR1 is SGHNT and CDR2 is YYREEE (reference sequence). The V end lost 0 bases, the J end lost 13 bases, and 15 bases lay between the germline ends. The CDR3 spans 13 residues.

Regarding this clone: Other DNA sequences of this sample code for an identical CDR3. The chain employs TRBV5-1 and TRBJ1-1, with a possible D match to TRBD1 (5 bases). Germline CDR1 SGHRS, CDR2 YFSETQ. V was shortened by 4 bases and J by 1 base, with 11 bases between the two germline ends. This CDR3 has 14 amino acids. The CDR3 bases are TGCGCCAGCAGCCGAGGGACGGAGAACACTGAAGCTTTCTTT. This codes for CASSRGTENTEAFF.

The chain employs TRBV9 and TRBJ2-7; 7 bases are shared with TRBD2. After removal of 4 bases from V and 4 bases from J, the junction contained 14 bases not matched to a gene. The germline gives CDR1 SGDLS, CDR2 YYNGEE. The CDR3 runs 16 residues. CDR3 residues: CASSTVGGGSPYEQYF. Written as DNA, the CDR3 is TGTGCCAGCAGCACCGTGGGAGGCGGGAGTCCGTACGAGCAGTACTTC.

The CDR3 sequence: CASTTDRANTEAFF. In nucleotides, the CDR3 is TGTGCCAGTACCACGGACAGGGCGAACACTGAAGCTTTCTTT. This rearrangement joins TRBV19 to TRBJ1-1; 8 bases agree with TRBD1. Germline V gene sequence: CDR1 LNHDA, CDR2 SQIVND (reference sequence). The V gene end was trimmed by 7 bases and the J gene end by 1 base; junction bases not matched to a gene: 5. The CDR3 runs 14 residues.

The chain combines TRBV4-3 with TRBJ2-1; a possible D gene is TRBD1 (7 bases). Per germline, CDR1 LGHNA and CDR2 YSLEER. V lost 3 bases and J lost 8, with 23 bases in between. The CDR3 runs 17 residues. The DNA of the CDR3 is TGCGCCAGCAGCCACGGCCGGTATACAGGGGAGGTAGATGAGCAGTTCTTC. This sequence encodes CASSHGRYTGEVDEQFF.

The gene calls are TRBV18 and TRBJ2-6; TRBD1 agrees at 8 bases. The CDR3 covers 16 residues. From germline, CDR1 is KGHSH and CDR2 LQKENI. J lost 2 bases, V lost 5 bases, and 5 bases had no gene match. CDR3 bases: TGTGCCAGCTCAGGAAACAGGGGGGCTGGGGCCAACGTCCTGACTTTC. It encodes CASSGNRGAGANVLTF. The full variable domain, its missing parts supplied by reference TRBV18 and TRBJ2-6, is NAGVMQNPRHLVRRRGQEARLRCSPMKGHSHVYWYRQLPEEGLKFMVYLQKENIIDESGMPKERFSAEFPKEGPSILRIQQVVRGDSAAYFCASSGNRGAGANVLTFGAGSRLTVL.

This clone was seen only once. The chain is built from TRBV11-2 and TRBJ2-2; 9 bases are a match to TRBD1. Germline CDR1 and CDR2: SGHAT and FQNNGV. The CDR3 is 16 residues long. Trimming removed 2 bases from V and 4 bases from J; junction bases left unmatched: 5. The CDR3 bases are TGTGCCAGCAGCTTAAAGGGACAGGGCTTCACCGGGGAGCTGTTTTTT. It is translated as CASSLKGQGFTGELFF.